These 15 T cell receptor beta chains were sequenced from one sample in a study of OX40 agonist ivuxolimab in advanced cancers. Only in-frame clones appear in the TCRdb table, and some are missing; sequencing was by immunoSEQ multiplex PCR. Here the sample spans about 96,000 clones, 90% being singletons. The sample here was CD4+ or CD8+ T cells sorted from blood, taken in a trial of the OX40 agonist ivuxolimab. The origin of the receptors is an adult with an advanced solid tumor such as melanoma, head and neck, liver or kidney cancer.

This rearrangement joins TRBV7-2 to TRBJ2-5; 7 bases line up with TRBD2. The V gene end was trimmed by 5 bases and the J gene end by 1 base; junction bases not matched to a gene: 4. The CDR3 loop spans 14 amino acids. CDR1 SGHTA and CDR2 FQGNSA come from the germline V gene. The CDR3 sequence: CASSRTRSQETQYF. DNA for the CDR3: TGTGCCAGCAGCCGGACTAGAAGCCAAGAGACCCAGTACTTC.

This clone was detected only once. The chain employs TRBV7-5 and TRBJ2-5; TRBD2 was called by the table and not checked on the DNA. TRBV7-5 is noted as a pseudogene. The CDR3 is 17 amino acids. CDR3 amino acids: CARSFNTRELGGETQYF. In DNA form, the CDR3 reads TGTGCCAGAAGCTTCAATACGCGGGAGCTAGGAGGAGAGACCCAGTACTTC.

V is TRBV5-1 and J is TRBJ2-1, with 10 bases fitting TRBD2. CDR1 SGHRS and CDR2 YFSETQ come from the germline V gene. V lost 4 bases to trimming and J lost 3 bases; unmatched junction nucleotides: 7. The CDR3 runs 16 residues. CDR3 amino acids: CASSVTSGTIYNEQFF. In DNA form, the CDR3 reads TGCGCCAGCAGCGTAACTAGCGGGACGATCTACAATGAGCAGTTCTTC.

This clone was seen only a few times. J is TRBJ1-2 and V is TRBV19; D might be TRBD1 (5 bases). Deletions cut 0 bases from V and 8 bases from J, with 10 bases between. This CDR3 is built from 13 residues. The germline gives CDR1 LNHDA, CDR2 SQIVND (reference sequence). The CDR3 spells CASSIDPQGGYTF. In nucleotides, the CDR3 is TGTGCCAGTAGTATAGATCCGCAGGGAGGCTACACCTTC.

This rearrangement joins TRBV19 to TRBJ2-1; 8 bases line up with TRBD2. CDR3 length equals 15 residues. Germline CDR1 and CDR2: LNHDA and SQIVND (reference sequence). Trimming cost V 3 bases and J 8 bases; bases outside gene matches: 9. Written as DNA, the CDR3 is TGTGCCAGTAGTATTCGCGGGAGGTCTGAGTATGAGCAGTTCTTC. Protein sequence: CASSIRGRSEYEQFF.

This clone was seen just once. The rearrangement links TRBV10-3 to TRBJ2-5; D possibly corresponds to TRBD1 (6 bases). The tail of the sequence fits TRBJ2-7 better, so the J call may be wrong. The CDR3 has 11 amino acids. Germline-derived CDR1 and CDR2 are ENHRY and SYGVKD. CDR3 region: CAIGQTYEQYF. The CDR3 DNA reads as TGTGCCATCGGACAGACCTACGAGCAGTACTTC.

The chain couples TRBV4-1 to TRBJ2-7; TRBD1 agrees at 7 bases. This CDR3 spans 14 amino acids. V lost 4 bases, J lost 6 bases, and 9 bases stayed unmatched. Germline values: CDR1 MGHRA, CDR2 YSYEKL. In DNA, the CDR3 is TGCGCCAGCAGCCGACAGGGCATTGAGGGCGAGCAGTACTTC. Translating gives CASSRQGIEGEQYF.

The chain joins TRBV11-2 to TRBJ1-5; D ambiguous. V lost 1 base, J lost 7 bases, and 11 bases lay in between. The length of the CDR3 is 14 residues. Looked up from germline, CDR1 is SGHAT and CDR2 is FQNNGV. For the CDR3, the DNA is TGTGCCAGCAGCTTAGGCCCTATTCCACAGCCCCAGCATTTT. Translated: CASSLGPIPQPQHF.

The rearrangement links TRBV6-5 to TRBJ1-2; D is possibly TRBD1 (6 bases). Germline V CDR1 and CDR2: MNHEY, SVGAGI. With 6 bases removed from V and 3 bases from J, the gap between germline ends came to 17 bases. The CDR3 covers 15 residues. The CDR3 reads CASSQPLGGDYGYTF. The CDR3 DNA follows: TGTGCCAGCAGCCAACCCCTGGGGGGCGACTATGGCTACACCTTC.

The chain is built from TRBV19 and TRBJ2-3; 8 nucleotides align to TRBD1. This CDR3 region has 14 residues. J lost 5 bases, V lost 9 bases, and 10 bases had no gene match. CDR1 and CDR2 (germline): LNHDA, SQIVND (reference sequence). The CDR3 nucleotides read TGTGCCAGCCACCCAGGGGGCCCTATAGATACGCAGTATTTT. This gives the protein CASHPGGPIDTQYF.

This clone was counted once. This rearrangement joins TRBV11-3 to TRBJ2-1, with D uncertain. The CDR3 sequence is 15 residues long. The V gene's germline CDR1 is SGHNT and CDR2 YENEEA. V was trimmed by 0 bases and J by 3 bases, leaving 9 bases between them. The CDR3 is CASSLEATLYNEQFF. In nucleotides, the CDR3 is TGTGCCAGCAGCTTAGAGGCTACCCTCTACAATGAGCAGTTCTTC. The complete variable domain, with remaining parts taken from reference TRBV11-3 and TRBJ2-1, reads EAGVVQSPRYKIIEKKQPVAFWCNPISGHNTLYWYLQNLGQGPELLIRYENEEAVDDSQLPKDRFSAERLKGVDSTLKIQPAELGDSAVYLCASSLEATLYNEQFFGPGTRLTVL.

The rearrangement joins TRBV11-2 to TRBJ1-4; D gene ambiguous. V was shortened by 5 bases and J by 4 bases, with 14 bases between the two germline ends. Germline assignment: CDR1 SGHAT and CDR2 FQNNGV. The CDR3 runs 15 residues. CDR3 bases: TGTGCCAGCAGCCGGGCGTTTGGGTTTAATGAAAAACTGTTTTTT. It specifies CASSRAFGFNEKLFF.

This clone was seen just once. J is TRBJ1-5 and V is TRBV6-1, with D perhaps matching TRBD1 (5 bases). From germline, CDR1 is MNHNS and CDR2 SASEGT. CDR3 length equals 15 residues. V dropped 5 bases and J dropped 7 bases, with 18 bases sitting between them. The CDR3 nucleotides are TGTGCCAGCAGTAACCCGTCGGGGGAGGGACAGCCCCAGCATTTT. This translates into CASSNPSGEGQPQHF.

The rearrangement uses TRBV11-3 and TRBJ1-1; D is possibly TRBD1 (5 bases). From germline, CDR1 is SGHNT and CDR2 YENEEA. V was shortened by 4 bases and J by 6 bases, with 15 bases between the two germline ends. CDR3 length: 14 residues. The chain's CDR3 is CASSSGGGGPEAFF. The CDR3 region has the DNA TGTGCCAGCAGCTCCGGGGGGGGAGGTCCTGAAGCTTTCTTT.

The chain couples TRBV6-1 to TRBJ2-2; 7 bases line up with TRBD2. The CDR3 length is 16 residues. Germline V gene data show CDR1 as MNHNS and CDR2 as SASEGT. V was pared by 4 bases and J by 2 bases, with 7 bases of the junction left unmatched. CDR3 sequence: CASSVLGGRNTGELFF. DNA of the CDR3: TGTGCCAGCAGTGTGTTGGGGGGGAGAAACACCGGGGAGCTGTTTTTT.